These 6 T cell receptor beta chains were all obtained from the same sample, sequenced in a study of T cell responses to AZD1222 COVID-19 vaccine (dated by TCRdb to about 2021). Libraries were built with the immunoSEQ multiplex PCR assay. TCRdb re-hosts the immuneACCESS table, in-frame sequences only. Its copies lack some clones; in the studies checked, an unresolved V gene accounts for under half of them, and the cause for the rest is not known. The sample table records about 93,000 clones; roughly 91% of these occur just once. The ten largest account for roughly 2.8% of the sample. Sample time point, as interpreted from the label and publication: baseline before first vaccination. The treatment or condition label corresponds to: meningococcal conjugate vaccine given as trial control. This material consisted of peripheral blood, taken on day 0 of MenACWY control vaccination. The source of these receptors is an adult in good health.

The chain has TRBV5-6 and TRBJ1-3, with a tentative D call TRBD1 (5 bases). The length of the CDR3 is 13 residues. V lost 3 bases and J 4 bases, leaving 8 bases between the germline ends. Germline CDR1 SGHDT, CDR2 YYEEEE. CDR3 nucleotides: TGTGCCAGCAGCTGGGACTTCGGAAACACCATATATTTT. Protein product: CASSWDFGNTIYF.

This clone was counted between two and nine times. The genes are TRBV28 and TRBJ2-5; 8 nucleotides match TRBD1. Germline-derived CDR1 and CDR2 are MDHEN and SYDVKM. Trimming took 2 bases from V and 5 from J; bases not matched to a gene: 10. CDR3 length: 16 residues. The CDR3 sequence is CASSLPTTGVLETQYF. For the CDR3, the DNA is TGTGCCAGCAGTTTACCCACGACAGGGGTCCTGGAGACCCAGTACTTC. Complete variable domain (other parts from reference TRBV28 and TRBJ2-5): DVKVTQSSRYLVKRTGEKVFLECVQDMDHENMFWYRQDPGLGLRLIYFSYDVKMKEKGDIPEGYSVSREKKERFSLILESASTNQTSMYLCASSLPTTGVLETQYFGPGTRLLVL.

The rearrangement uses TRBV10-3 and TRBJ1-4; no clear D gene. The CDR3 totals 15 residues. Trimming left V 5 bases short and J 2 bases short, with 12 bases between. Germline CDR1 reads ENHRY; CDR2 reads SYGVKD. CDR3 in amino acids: CAISSDGGTNEKLFF. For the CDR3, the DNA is TGTGCCATCAGTTCTGACGGTGGGACTAATGAAAAACTGTTTTTT.

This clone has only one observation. The CDR3 DNA reads as TGTGCCAGCAGCTCTGGGGGGCTGGGAGATACGCAGTATTTT. Encoded protein: CASSSGGLGDTQYF. This chain uses TRBV13 with TRBJ2-3; perhaps D is TRBD1 or TRBD2 (6 bases each). Trimming took off 4 bases at V and 5 bases at J, with 13 bases between the two ends. CDR1 and CDR2 (germline): PRHDT, FYEKMQ (reference sequence). The CDR3 is 14 residues long.

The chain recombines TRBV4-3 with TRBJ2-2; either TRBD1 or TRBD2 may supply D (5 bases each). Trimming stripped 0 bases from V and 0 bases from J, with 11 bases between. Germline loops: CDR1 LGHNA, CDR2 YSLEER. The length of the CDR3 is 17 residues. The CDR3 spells CASSQDARDPNTGELFF. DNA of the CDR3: TGCGCCAGCAGCCAAGATGCCAGGGACCCGAACACCGGGGAGCTGTTTTTT.

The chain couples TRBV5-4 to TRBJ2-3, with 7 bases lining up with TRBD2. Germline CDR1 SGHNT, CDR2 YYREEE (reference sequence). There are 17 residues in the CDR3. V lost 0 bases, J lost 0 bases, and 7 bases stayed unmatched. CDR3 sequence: CASSLGVGGGSTDTQYF. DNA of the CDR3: TGTGCCAGCAGCTTGGGGGTTGGCGGGGGAAGCACAGATACGCAGTATTTT.